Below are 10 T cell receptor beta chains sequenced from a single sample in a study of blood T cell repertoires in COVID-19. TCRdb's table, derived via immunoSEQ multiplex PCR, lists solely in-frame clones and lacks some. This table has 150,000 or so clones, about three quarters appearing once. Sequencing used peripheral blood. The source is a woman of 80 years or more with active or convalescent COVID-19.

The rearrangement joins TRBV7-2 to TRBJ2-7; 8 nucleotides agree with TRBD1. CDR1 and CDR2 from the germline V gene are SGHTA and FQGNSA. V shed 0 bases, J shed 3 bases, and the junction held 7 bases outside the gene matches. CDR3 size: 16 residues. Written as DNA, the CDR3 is TGTGCCAGCAGCTTAGCCGGACAGGGCCAGGTCTACGAGCAGTACTTC. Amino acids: CASSLAGQGQVYEQYF.

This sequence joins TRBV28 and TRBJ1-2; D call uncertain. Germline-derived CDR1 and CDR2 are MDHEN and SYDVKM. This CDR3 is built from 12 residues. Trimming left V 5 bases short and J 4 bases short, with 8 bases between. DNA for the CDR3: TGTGCCAGCAGTCCATTGAGCTATGGCTACACCTTC. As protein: CASSPLSYGYTF.

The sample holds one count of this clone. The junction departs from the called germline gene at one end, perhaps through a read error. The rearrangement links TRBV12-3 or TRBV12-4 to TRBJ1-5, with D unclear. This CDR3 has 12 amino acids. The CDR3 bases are TGTGCCAGCAGTTTGGGCAAACAGCCCCAGCATTTT. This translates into CASSLGKQPQHF.

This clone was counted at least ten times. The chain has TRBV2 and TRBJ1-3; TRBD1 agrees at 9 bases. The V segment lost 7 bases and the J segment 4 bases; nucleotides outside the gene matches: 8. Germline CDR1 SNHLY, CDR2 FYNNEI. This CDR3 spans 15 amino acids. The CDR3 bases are TGTGCCAGCATTACGGACAGGGGCGGCGGAAACACCATATATTTT. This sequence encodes CASITDRGGGNTIYF.

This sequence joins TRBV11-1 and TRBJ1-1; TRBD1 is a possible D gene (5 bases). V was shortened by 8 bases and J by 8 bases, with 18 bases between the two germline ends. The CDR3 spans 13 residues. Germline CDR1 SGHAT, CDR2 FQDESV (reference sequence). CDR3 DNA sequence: TGTGCCAGCTCCCAAATGCGTACAGGAGAAGCTTTCTTT. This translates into CASSQMRTGEAFF.

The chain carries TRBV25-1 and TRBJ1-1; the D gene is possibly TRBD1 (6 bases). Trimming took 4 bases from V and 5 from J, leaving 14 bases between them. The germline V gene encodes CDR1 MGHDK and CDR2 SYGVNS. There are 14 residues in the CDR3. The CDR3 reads CASSGGGSGTEAFF. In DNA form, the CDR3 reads TGTGCCAGCAGTGGCGGGGGCAGCGGTACTGAAGCTTTCTTT.

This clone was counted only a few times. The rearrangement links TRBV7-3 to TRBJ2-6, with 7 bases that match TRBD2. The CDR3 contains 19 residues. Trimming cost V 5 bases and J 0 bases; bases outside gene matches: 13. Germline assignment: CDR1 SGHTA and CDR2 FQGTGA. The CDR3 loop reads CASSPQAGVRHSGANVLTF. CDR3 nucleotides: TGTGCCAGCAGCCCCCAGGCGGGGGTTAGACACTCTGGGGCCAACGTCCTGACTTTC.

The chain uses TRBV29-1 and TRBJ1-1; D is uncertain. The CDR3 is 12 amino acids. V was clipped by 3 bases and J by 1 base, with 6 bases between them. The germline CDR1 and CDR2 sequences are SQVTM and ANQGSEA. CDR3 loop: CSVDWRNTEAFF. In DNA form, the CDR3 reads TGCAGCGTTGACTGGAGGAACACTGAAGCTTTCTTT.

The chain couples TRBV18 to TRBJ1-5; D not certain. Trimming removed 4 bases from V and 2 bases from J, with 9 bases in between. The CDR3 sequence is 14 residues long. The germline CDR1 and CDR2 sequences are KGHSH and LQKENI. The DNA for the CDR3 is TGTGCCAGCTCACGGAGCAGTGGCAATCAGCCCCAGCATTTT. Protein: CASSRSSGNQPQHF.

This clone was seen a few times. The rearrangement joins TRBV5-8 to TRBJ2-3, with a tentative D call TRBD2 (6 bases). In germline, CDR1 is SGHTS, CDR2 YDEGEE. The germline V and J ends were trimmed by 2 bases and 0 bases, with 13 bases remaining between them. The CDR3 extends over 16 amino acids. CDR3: CASSFPSSGSTDTQYF. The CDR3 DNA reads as TGTGCCAGCAGCTTTCCTTCCAGCGGGAGCACAGATACGCAGTATTTT. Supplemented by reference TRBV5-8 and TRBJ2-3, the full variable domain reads EAGVTQSPTHLIKTRGQQATLRCSPISGHTSVYWYQQALGLGLQFLLWYDEGEERNRGNFPPRFSGRQFPNYSSELNVNALELEDSALYLCASSFPSSGSTDTQYFGPGTRLTVL.